This T cell receptor beta chain was recovered during a study of T cell changes during pregnancy in multiple sclerosis. Germline CDR1 and CDR2: MNHEY and SVGAGI. The V and J ends lost 5 bases and 8 bases respectively, with 12 bases between them. The CDR3 totals 12 residues. Produced via immunoSEQ multiplex PCR; TCRdb's table is partial and in-frame only. The sample holds 40,000 or so clones; 89% are singletons and the top ten take about 1.2%. The source material was CD4+ T cells from peripheral blood mononuclear cells, sampled in the first trimester of pregnancy. The V and J genes are TRBV6-5 and TRBJ1-2; D perhaps matches TRBD1 (6 bases). This TCR was sampled from a female donor with multiple sclerosis, enrolled in a pregnancy study. In DNA, the CDR3 is TGTGCCAGCAGTCCAGGGGAGAGGGGCTACACCTTC. This encodes CASSPGERGYTF.